This T cell receptor beta chain is from a study of a mutant IDH1 vaccine in newly diagnosed glioma. Study-wide background: Vaccinations were initiated 4-6 weeks following radiotherapy alone, or were given together with temozolomide cycles.

Comments on this clone: The antigen is undetermined.

Some clones are missing from TCRdb's copy, which holds only in-frame ones; the method was immunoSEQ multiplex PCR. The repertoire holds under 50,000 clones, with more than 70% as singletons. From germline, CDR1 is GTSNPN and CDR2 SVGIG (reference sequence). V dropped 4 bases and J dropped 7 bases, with 19 bases sitting between them. CDR3 size: 14 residues. Sample time point: week 35, safety follow-up. In every dose of vaccine, 300 ug of mutant IDH1 20-mer peptide was given alongside topical imiquimod. This TCR derives from a woman aged 40 to 50 with glioma. This chain connects TRBV30 to TRBJ1-1; D may be TRBD1 (5 bases). The sequences come from PBMCs, collected from a glioma patient whose treatment included an IDH1 peptide vaccine. The CDR3 DNA follows: TGTGCCTGGACCCTCATAGGGGCAGGCGGTGAAGCTTTCTTT. Its translation is CAWTLIGAGGEAFF.